This entry lists 5 T cell receptor beta chains sequenced from one sample in a study of cytotoxic CD8 clonotypes in ibrutinib-treated CLL. The assay was immunoSEQ multiplex PCR, and TCRdb's table has in-frame clones only and misses some. The repertoire holds approximately 300,000 clones, with about 80% as singletons. Sequencing used PBMCs, obtained before ibrutinib treatment. These receptors all come from a human donor with chronic lymphocytic leukemia.

The chain carries TRBV4-1 and TRBJ1-1; possibly TRBD1 for D (5 bases). Germline V gene data show CDR1 as MGHRA and CDR2 as YSYEKL. The CDR3 has 16 amino acids. Trimming left V 0 bases short and J 0 bases short, with 11 bases between. The CDR3 region is CASSQDWGGVNTEAFF. The CDR3 DNA sequence: TGCGCCAGCAGCCAAGATTGGGGGGGAGTGAACACTGAAGCTTTCTTT.

The chain combines TRBV4-1 with TRBJ2-1; D is tentatively TRBD1 or TRBD2 (6 bases each). The germline V and J ends were trimmed by 2 bases and 8 bases, with 19 bases remaining between them. CDR1 and CDR2 from the germline V gene are MGHRA and YSYEKL. This CDR3 is built from 16 residues. The CDR3 loop is CASSQLFGGGIDEQFF. DNA for the CDR3: TGCGCCAGCAGCCAACTTTTCGGAGGGGGGATCGATGAGCAGTTCTTC.

The chain links TRBV27 to TRBJ2-5; the match to TRBD1 covers 9 bases. Germline values: CDR1 MNHEY, CDR2 SMNVEV (reference sequence). Trimming at V came to 4 bases and at J to 5 bases, leaving 14 bases not matched to a gene. CDR3 length: 17 amino acids. CDR3 amino acids: CASSSLSGTGLGETQYF. The DNA of the CDR3 is TGTGCCAGCAGTTCCCTTTCCGGGACAGGGTTAGGTGAGACCCAGTACTTC.

This sequence joins TRBV30 and TRBJ2-5; D gene ambiguous. Germline V lookup: CDR1 GTSNPN, CDR2 SVGIG (reference sequence). V was pared by 0 bases and J by 5 bases, with 7 bases between. The CDR3 totals 12 residues. The CDR3 here is CAWSVATETQYF. The CDR3 region has the DNA TGTGCCTGGAGTGTAGCGACGGAGACCCAGTACTTC.

The V and J genes are TRBV5-4 and TRBJ2-5; D is perhaps TRBD2 (5 bases). V was shortened by 2 bases and J by 4 bases, with 12 bases between the two germline ends. The CDR3 spans 14 residues. Germline CDR1 SGHNT, CDR2 YYREEE (reference sequence). CDR3 residues: CASSFGVVGETQYF. CDR3 coding DNA: TGTGCCAGCAGCTTCGGGGTAGTGGGAGAGACCCAGTACTTC. Using reference TRBV5-4 and TRBJ2-5 for the parts outside the CDR3, the full variable domain is ETGVTQSPTHLIKTRGQQVTLRCSSQSGHNTVSWYQQALGQGPQFIFQYYREEENGRGNFPPRFSGLQFPNYSSELNVNALELDDSALYLCASSFGVVGETQYFGPGTRLLVL.